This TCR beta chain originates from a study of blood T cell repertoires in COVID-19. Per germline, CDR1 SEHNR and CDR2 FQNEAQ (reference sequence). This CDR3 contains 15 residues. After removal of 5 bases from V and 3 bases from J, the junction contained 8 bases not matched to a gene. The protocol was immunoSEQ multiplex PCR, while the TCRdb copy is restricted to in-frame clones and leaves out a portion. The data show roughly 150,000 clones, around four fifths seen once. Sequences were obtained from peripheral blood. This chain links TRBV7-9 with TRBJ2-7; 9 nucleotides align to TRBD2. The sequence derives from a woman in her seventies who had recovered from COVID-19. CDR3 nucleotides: TGTGCCAGCAGCCGCCATAGGACTAGCGTCTACGAGCAGTACTTC. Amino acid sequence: CASSRHRTSVYEQYF.